A selection of T cell receptor beta chains follows, all from one sample in a study of regulatory T cells in long-lasting Graves disease. TCRdb processed the multiplex PCR reads anew with MiXCR; each CDR3 protein has one entry. The sample comprises a few hundred thousand distinct CDR3 sequences, roughly 20% of which are singletons, and about an eighth rests with the top ten. A further study also used this sample, focusing on T cells in Graves' hyperthyroidism and ophthalmopathy.

Here the sequenced sample was peripheral blood mononuclear cells (PBMCs), taken at new diagnosis, from a patient treated with antithyroid drugs. Receptor source: a woman aged 25 to 45 with Graves disease. The conserved cysteine and the conserved F or W are not part of the CDR3 here. Fields, in order: J gene, V gene, CDR3 length, CDR3 protein.

>TRBJ1-3|TRBV28|13
ASSLFTSSGNTIY
>TRBJ1-5|TRBV7-8|12
ASSLQGVRQPQH
>TRBJ1-5|TRBV18|13
ASSPPGTADQPQH
>TRBJ2-2|TRBV9|16
ASSVRRSTGVNTGELF
>TRBJ2-7|TRBV5-1|12
ASSPGRLTYEHY
>TRBJ1-1|TRBV2|14
ASSQGDRKPRTEAF
>TRBJ2-2|TRBV15|13
ATNPRTGNTGELF
>TRBJ2-7|TRBV18|11
AISQGTGIEQY
>TRBJ2-7|TRBV7-9|12
ASSGDYAPYEQY
>TRBJ2-5|TRBV5-6|12
ASSLETGAGTQY
>TRBJ1-2|TRBV12-3/TRBV12-4|12
ASSLAGGAYGYT
>TRBJ1-6|TRBV6-1|13
ASSPVRGVGSPLH
>TRBJ2-2|TRBV6-1|14
ASRSGQWGGTGELF
>TRBJ2-7|TRBV6-2/TRBV6-3|12
ASANRGGPYEQY
>TRBJ2-7|TRBV7-9|10
AGGDGEYEQY
>TRBJ1-2|TRBV12-3/TRBV12-4|11
ASSPGTGQGYT
>TRBJ2-7|TRBV18|13
ASSTIPGQRNEQY
>TRBJ2-7|TRBV10-3|12
AISGGQGAREQY
>TRBJ2-4|TRBV12-3/TRBV12-4|15
ASRTSGGAGLKNIQY
>.|TRBV11-3|10
ASSFNRELAF
>TRBJ2-2|TRBV12-3/TRBV12-4|12
ASSLSGYTGELF
>TRBJ1-1|TRBV6-5|14
ASSYESGGMNTEAF
>TRBJ1-6|TRBV28|13
ASSSRISLNSPLH
>.|TRBV11-2|11
ANSQGLNTEAF
>TRBJ2-3|TRBV2|12
ASSEGLAGDTQY
>TRBJ2-3|TRBV2|13
ASRRLAESTDTQY
>TRBJ2-1|TRBV12-3/TRBV12-4|14
ASTQSGAAGGNQQF
>TRBJ2-1|TRBV10-1|14
ASSESGRGPYNEQF
>TRBJ2-3|TRBV11-2|14
ASSLSVAGRGDTQY
>TRBJ2-3|TRBV11-2|12
ASRLTPSTDTQY
>TRBJ1-2|TRBV9|14
ASSLPGGITNYGYT
>TRBJ1-1|TRBV18|11
ASPPGGNTEAF
>TRBJ2-1|TRBV27|13
ANSPRDRVTYEQF
>TRBJ2-5|TRBV11-1|14
ASSPTRGLLRETQY
>TRBJ2-2|TRBV18|11
ASQTRGTGELF
>TRBJ2-5|TRBV29-1|10
SAGGPRETQY
>TRBJ2-5|TRBV9|14
ASSVDGTGVRETQY
>TRBJ1-2|TRBV20-1|14
SARDQSRRAWNGYT
>TRBJ2-7|TRBV28|14
ASSSLFGGGPYEQY
>TRBJ1-5|TRBV7-9|12
ASSPRDRNQPQH
>TRBJ2-5|TRBV20-1|12
SAIKSGGLETQY